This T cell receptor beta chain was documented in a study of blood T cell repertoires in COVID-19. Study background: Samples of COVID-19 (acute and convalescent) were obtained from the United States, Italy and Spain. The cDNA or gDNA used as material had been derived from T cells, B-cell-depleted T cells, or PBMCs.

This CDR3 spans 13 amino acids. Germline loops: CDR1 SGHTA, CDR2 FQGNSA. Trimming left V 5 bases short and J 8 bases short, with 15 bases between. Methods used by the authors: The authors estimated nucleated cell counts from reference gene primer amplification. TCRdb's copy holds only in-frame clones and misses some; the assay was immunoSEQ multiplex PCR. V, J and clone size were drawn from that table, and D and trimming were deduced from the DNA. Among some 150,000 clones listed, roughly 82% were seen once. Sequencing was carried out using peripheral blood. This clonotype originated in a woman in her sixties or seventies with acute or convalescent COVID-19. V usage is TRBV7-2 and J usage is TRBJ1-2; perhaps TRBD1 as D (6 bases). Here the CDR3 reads CASSRAGAGGYTF. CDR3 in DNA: TGTGCCAGCAGCCGCGCAGGGGCAGGAGGCTACACCTTC.